One T cell receptor (beta chain) is described in this entry. What it recognizes is unknown. The same CDR3 can be traced to other DNA sequences in this sample. From germline, CDR1 is KGHSH and CDR2 LQKENI. The CDR3 consists of 13 residues. Between the trimmed V and J ends, which lost 3 bases and 1 base, there was a span of 6 bases. The data stem from a study of cytomegalovirus exposure and HLA in healthy donors. PCR primers comprised 60 Vbeta and 13 Jbeta primers. Assay used: immunoSEQ multiplex PCR; TCRdb lists only in-frame clones, some missing. The sample shows 110,000 to 150,000 clones, approximately 84% of them seen only once. General observations from the study: For most TCR beta V segments, an earlier analysis put the productive rate at about 87% or about 30% of the time. In the analysis, some V segments, TRBV6-2 and TRBV6-3 included, were excluded as indistinguishable. The investigators catalogued 150 to 200 TCR beta chains as cytomegalovirus-associated. As immune exposure information, only CMV serostatus was available.

The TCR originated in a woman in her 40s in good health and CMV-seronegative. This chain links TRBV18 with TRBJ1-1, with D perhaps matching TRBD1 (5 bases). The source material was PBMCs. CDR3 sequence (DNA): TGTGCCAGCTCACCGGGGCAGAACACTGAAGCTTTCTTT. Amino acids: CASSPGQNTEAFF.